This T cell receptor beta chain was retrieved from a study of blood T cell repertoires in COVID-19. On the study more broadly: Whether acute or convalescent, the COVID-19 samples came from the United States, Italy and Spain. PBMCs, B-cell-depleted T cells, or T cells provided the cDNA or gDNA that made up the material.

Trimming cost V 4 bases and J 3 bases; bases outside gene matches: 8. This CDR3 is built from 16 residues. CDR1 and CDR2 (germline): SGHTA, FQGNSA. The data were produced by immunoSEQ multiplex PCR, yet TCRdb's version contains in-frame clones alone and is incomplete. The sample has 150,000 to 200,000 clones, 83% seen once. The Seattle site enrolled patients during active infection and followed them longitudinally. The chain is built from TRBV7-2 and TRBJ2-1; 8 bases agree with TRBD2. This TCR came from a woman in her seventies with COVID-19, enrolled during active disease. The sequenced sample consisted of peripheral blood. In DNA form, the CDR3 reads TGTGCCAGCAGCTCATCCGGGACTAGTGACTACAATGAGCAGTTCTTC. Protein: CASSSSGTSDYNEQFF. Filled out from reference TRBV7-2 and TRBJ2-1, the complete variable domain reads GAGVSQSPSNKVTEKGKDVELRCDPISGHTALYWYRQSLGQGLEFLIYFQGNSAPDKSGLPSDRFSAERTGGSVSTLTIQRTQQEDSAVYLCASSSSGTSDYNEQFFGPGTRLTVL.